The TCR beta chain under discussion was sequenced for a study of CD8+ T cells in alopecia areata. Study-level findings and limits: The study found tofacitinib significantly decreased scalp clonality and expanded CD8+ clones among the top 100.

Trimming left V 0 bases short and J 4 bases short, with 12 bases between. The CDR3 sequence is 15 residues long. Germline V gene lookup returns CDR1 LNHNV and CDR2 YYDKDF (reference sequence). Treatment indicated: oral pan-JAK inhibitor, 5-10 mg twice daily. Remarks on this clone: Antigen specificity is unknown.

Sequencing relied on a cDNA template that was reverse transcribed from extracted RNA. Using immunoSEQ multiplex PCR, the repertoire was profiled, and TCRdb retains in-frame clones only, with some absent. The table has 90,000 to 100,000 clones, approximately 66% seen once. The specimen was CD8+ T cells sorted from blood, collected at week 4, from a patient treated with tofacitinib. The V call is TRBV15, the J call TRBJ1-1; no clear D gene. This clonotype was obtained from a human donor with alopecia areata. This CDR3 is CATSRDRSGGTEAFF. In DNA form, the CDR3 reads TGTGCCACCAGCAGAGACCGCAGCGGTGGCACTGAAGCTTTCTTT. Supplemented by reference TRBV15 and TRBJ1-1, the full variable domain reads DAMVIQNPRYQVTQFGKPVTLSCSQTLNHNVMYWYQQKSSQAPKLLFHYYDKDFNNEADTPDNFQSRRPNTSFCFLDIRSPGLGDTAMYLCATSRDRSGGTEAFFGQGTRLTVV.